A selection of T cell receptor beta chains follows, all from one sample in a study of T cell responses to AZD1222 COVID-19 vaccine. TCRdb keeps only in-frame clones here, not all; method: immunoSEQ multiplex PCR. The sample carries some 120,000 clones, about nine tenths recorded once. The sequenced sample was peripheral blood, obtained on day 0 of AZD1222 vaccination. These receptors originate from an adult in good health. CDR3s include the opening cysteine and the closing phenylalanine or tryptophan. D genes are given only for firm matches. Clone size appears in some rows only: once, few, many, or a class for an expanded clone.

>TRBD2|TRBV5-1|NA|TRBJ2-3
TGCGCCAGCAGCTTGGCAGCGGGAGAGGCAGATACGCAGTATTTT
CASSLAAGEADTQYF
>NA|TRBV19|NA|TRBJ1-3
TGTGCCAGCTCGACGGCGAGCTCTGGAAACACCATATATTTT
CASSTASSGNTIYF
>TRBD2|TRBV7-2|NA|TRBJ2-1
TGTGCCAGCAGCTCTGGACTAGCGGCCTACAATGAGCAGTTCTTC
CASSSGLAAYNEQFF
>TRBD2|TRBV28|NA|TRBJ2-1
TGTGCCAGCAGTTTACGCGGGACTAGCGGGAGCTATGAGCAGTTCTTC
CASSLRGTSGSYEQFF
>NA|TRBV5-4|NA|TRBJ2-7
TGTGCCAGCAGCCTTGCGGGGACAACCTACGAGCAGTACTTC
CASSLAGTTYEQYF
>NA|TRBV25-1|NA|TRBJ1-6
TGTGCCAGCTCCTGGGGGGAGCTTTCACCCCTCCACTTT
CASSWGELSPLHF
>NA|TRBV27|NA|TRBJ1-5
TGTGCCAGCAGGAGCACAGAGTTGAATCAGCCCCAGCATTTT
CASRSTELNQPQHF
>TRBD1|TRBV18|NA|TRBJ2-7
TGTGCCAGCTCCCGGACCGGACAGGGGGGAGTCTACGAGCAGTACTTC
CASSRTGQGGVYEQYF
>NA|TRBV28|few|TRBJ1-5
TGTGCCAGCCTCAACCCAGGGGATGGACAGCCCCAGCATTTT
CASLNPGDGQPQHF
>NA|TRBV28|NA|TRBJ2-7
TGTGCCAGCAGCACTCCGGGACTCGCGGGCCACGAGCAGTACTTC
CASSTPGLAGHEQYF
>NA|TRBV5-8|NA|TRBJ2-3
TGTGCCAGCAGCTTGTGGGCTCGCACAGATACGCAGTATTTT
CASSLWARTDTQYF
>NA|TRBV5-6|NA|TRBJ2-5
TGTGCCAGCAGACGTGATTCGGCGACCCAGTACTTC
CASRRDSATQYF
>NA|TRBV28|NA|TRBJ1-4
TGTGCCAGCAGTTTCGGACCCCTGGAAGAAAAACTGTTTTTT
CASSFGPLEEKLFF
>NA|TRBV10-3|NA|TRBJ2-1
TGTGCCATCAGTGATCGGGGGCAATCCTACAATGAGCAGTTCTTC
CAISDRGQSYNEQFF
>NA|TRBV2|NA|TRBJ2-3
TGTGCCAGCAGAGGTGGTACGCAGTATTTT
CASRGGTQYF
>NA|TRBV6-5|NA|TRBJ1-1
TGTGCCAGCGGACCTCGGGGCAAGGTCACTGAAGCTTTCTTT
CASGPRGKVTEAFF
>NA|TRBV28|NA|TRBJ1-5
TGTGCCAGCAGTTTAATGGGCAATCAGCCCCAGCATTTT
CASSLMGNQPQHF
>NA|TRBV7-2|NA|TRBJ2-3
TGTGCCAGCAGCTACAGGGCACCAGATACGCAGTATTTT
CASSYRAPDTQYF
>NA|TRBV13|NA|TRBJ2-1
TGTGCCAGCAGCGAGGGACGGACTTGGGGTGAGCAGTTCTTC
CASSEGRTWGEQFF
>TRBD1|TRBV5-1|NA|TRBJ1-4
TGCGCCAGCAGCAGGACAGGGACTAATGAAAAACTGTTTTTT
CASSRTGTNEKLFF
>NA|TRBV5-8|NA|TRBJ1-6
TGTGCCAGCAGCTTAGCACCGGGCTCCTATAATTCACCCCTCCACTTT
CASSLAPGSYNSPLHF
>NA|TRBV7-8|NA|TRBJ2-3
TGTGCCAGCACCTTGTTTGGGGGGCTTAGCACAGATACGCAGTATTTT
CASTLFGGLSTDTQYF
>NA|TRBV7-9|NA|TRBJ2-7
TGTGCCAGCAGCTTAGATGCGGGGACAGTCGACGAGCAGTACTTC
CASSLDAGTVDEQYF
>NA|TRBV4-3|NA|TRBJ2-3
TGCGCCAGCAGCGACGGGGAGCCCCGCACAGATACGCAGTATTTT
CASSDGEPRTDTQYF
>TRBD2|TRBV5-5|NA|TRBJ2-7
TGTGCCAGCAGCTCGGGACTACCACGCGGTGAGCAGTACTTC
CASSSGLPRGEQYF
>NA|TRBV9|once|TRBJ1-1
TGTGCCAGCAGCGAACACGGAGACACTGAAGCTTTCTTT
CASSEHGDTEAFF
>NA|TRBV9|NA|TRBJ2-5
TGTGCCAGCAGCGTTTCAGGGTTTAGAGAGACCCAGTACTTC
CASSVSGFRETQYF
>NA|TRBV30|NA|TRBJ2-5
TGTGCCTGGAGCGGTGGACAGAAAGAGACCCAGTACTTC
CAWSGGQKETQYF
>NA|TRBV27|NA|TRBJ2-3
TGTGCCAGCAGTCCTAACCCCTCGACCTCATTTAGGGATACGCAGTATTTT
CASSPNPSTSFRDTQYF